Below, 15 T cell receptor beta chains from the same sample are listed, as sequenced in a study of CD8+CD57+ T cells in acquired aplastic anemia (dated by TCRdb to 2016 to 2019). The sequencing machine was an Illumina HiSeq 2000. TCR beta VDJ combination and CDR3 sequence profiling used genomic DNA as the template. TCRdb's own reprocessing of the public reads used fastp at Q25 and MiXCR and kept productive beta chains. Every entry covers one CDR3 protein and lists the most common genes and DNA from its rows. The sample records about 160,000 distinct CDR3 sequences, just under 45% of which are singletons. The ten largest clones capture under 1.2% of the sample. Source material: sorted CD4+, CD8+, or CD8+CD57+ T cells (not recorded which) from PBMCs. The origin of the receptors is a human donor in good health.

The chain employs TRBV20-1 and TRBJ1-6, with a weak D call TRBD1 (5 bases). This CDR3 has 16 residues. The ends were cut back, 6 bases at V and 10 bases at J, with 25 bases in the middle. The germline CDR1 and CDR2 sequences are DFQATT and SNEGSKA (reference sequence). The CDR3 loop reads CSASSQDGQGGSPLHF. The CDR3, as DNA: TGCAGTGCCAGCAGCCAAGATGGGCAGGGCGGATCACCCCTCCACTTT.

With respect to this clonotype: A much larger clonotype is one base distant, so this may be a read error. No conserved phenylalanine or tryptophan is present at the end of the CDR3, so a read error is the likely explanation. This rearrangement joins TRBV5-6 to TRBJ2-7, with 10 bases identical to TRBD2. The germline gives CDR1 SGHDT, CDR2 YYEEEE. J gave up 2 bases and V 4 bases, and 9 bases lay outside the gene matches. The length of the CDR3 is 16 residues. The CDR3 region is CASSRETSGATYEQYS. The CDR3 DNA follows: TGTGCCAGCAGCCGAGAAACTAGCGGGGCAACCTACGAGCAGTACTCC.

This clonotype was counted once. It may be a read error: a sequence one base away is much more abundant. The CDR3 sequence is CASSLDPASGGNERFF. DNA of the CDR3: TGCGCCAGCAGCTTAGATCCCGCTAGCGGGGGCAATGAGCGGTTCTTC. J is TRBJ2-1 and V is TRBV5-1, with 10 bases that match TRBD2. The CDR3 loop spans 16 amino acids. Germline lookup yields CDR1 SGHRS and CDR2 YFSETQ.

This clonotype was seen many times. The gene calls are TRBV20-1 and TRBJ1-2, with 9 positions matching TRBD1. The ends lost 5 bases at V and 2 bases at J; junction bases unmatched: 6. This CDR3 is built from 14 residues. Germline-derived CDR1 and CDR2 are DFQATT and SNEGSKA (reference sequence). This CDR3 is CSAGRQGVNYGYTF. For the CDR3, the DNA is TGCAGTGCTGGCCGACAGGGGGTAAACTATGGCTACACCTTC.

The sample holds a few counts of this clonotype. The CDR3 loop is CASSLATGEAFF. In nucleotides, the CDR3 is TGTGCCAGCAGCTTAGCGACAGGTGAAGCTTTCTTT. This rearrangement joins TRBV7-2 to TRBJ1-1; weak D call: TRBD1 (6 bases). Per the germline V gene, CDR1 is SGHTA and CDR2 is FQGNSA. The V and J ends lost 0 bases and 7 bases respectively, with 6 bases between them. This CDR3 spans 12 amino acids.

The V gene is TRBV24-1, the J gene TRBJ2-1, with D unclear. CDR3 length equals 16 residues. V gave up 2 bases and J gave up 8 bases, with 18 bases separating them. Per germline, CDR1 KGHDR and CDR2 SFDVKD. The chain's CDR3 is CATSDSVGRFYDEQFF. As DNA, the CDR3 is TGTGCCACCAGTGATTCGGTCGGCAGATTTTACGATGAGCAGTTCTTC.

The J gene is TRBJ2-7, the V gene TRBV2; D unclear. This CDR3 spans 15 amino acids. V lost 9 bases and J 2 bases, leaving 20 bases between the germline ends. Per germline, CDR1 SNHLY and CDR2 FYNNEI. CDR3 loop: CASSMEISIPYEQYF. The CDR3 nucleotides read TGTGCCAGTAGTATGGAGATAAGTATTCCCTACGAGCAGTACTTC.

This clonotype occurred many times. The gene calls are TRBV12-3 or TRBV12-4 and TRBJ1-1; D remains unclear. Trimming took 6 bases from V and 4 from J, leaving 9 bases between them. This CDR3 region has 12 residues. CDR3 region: CASRIVTTEAFF. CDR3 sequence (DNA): TGTGCCAGCAGGATCGTGACCACTGAAGCTTTCTTT.

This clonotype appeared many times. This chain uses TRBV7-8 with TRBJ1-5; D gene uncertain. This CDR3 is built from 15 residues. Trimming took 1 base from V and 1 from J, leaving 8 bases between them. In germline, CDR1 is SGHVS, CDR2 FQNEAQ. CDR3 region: CASSLDGGSNQPQHF. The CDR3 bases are TGTGCCAGCAGCTTAGACGGTGGGAGCAATCAGCCCCAGCATTTT.

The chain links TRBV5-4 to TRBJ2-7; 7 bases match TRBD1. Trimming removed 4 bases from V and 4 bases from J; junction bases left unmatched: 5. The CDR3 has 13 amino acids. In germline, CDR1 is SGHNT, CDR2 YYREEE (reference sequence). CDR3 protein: CASSLQGTYEQYF. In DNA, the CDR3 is TGTGCCAGCAGCCTACAGGGGACGTACGAGCAGTACTTC.

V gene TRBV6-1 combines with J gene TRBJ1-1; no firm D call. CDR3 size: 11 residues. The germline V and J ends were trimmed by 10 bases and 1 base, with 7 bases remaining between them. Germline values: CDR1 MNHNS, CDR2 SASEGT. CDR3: CATRQNTEAFF. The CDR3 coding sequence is TGTGCCACCCGACAGAACACTGAAGCTTTCTTT.

The CDR3 DNA follows: TGTGCCAGCAGTGAAGACAGGGGGCAAATGTACGAGCAGTACTTC. Residues: CASSEDRGQMYEQYF. V and J are TRBV6-5 and TRBJ2-7; 10 nucleotides agree with TRBD1. The V gene end was trimmed by 5 bases and the J gene end by 4 bases; junction bases not matched to a gene: 8. The CDR3 covers 15 residues. Germline CDR1 is MNHEY and CDR2 is SVGAGI.

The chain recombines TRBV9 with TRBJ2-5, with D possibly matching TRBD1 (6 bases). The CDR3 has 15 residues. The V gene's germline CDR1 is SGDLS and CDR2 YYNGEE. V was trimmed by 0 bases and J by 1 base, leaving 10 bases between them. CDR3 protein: CASSVGQAIQETQYF. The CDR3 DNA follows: TGTGCCAGCAGCGTAGGACAGGCTATCCAAGAGACCCAGTACTTC.

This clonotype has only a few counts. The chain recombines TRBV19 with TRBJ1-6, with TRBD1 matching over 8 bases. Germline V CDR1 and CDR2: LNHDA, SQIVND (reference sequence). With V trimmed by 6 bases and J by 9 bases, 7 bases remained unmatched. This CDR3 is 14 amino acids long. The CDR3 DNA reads TGTGCCAGTAGCTCCGGACAGGGAGGTTCACCCCTCCACTTT. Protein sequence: CASSSGQGGSPLHF.

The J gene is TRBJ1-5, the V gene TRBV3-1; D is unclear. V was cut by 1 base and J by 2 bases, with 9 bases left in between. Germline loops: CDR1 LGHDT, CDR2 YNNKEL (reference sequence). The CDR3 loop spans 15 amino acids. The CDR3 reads CASSQGRWGNQPQHF. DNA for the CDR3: TGTGCCAGCAGCCAAGGAAGGTGGGGCAATCAGCCCCAGCATTTT.